This T cell receptor (beta chain) was profiled in a study of blood T cell repertoires in COVID-19. Cohort 3 recovery required two negative PCRs, clearance, or symptom resolution. Per the study methods: The authors estimated nucleated cell counts from reference gene primer amplification. Assay: immunoSEQ multiplex PCR; the TCRdb copy retains only in-frame clones and omits some. The V and J calls and clone size come from that table; D and trimming were worked out from the DNA. Among fewer than 350,000 clones listed, 85% were seen once. This CDR3 is built from 12 residues. V was trimmed by 5 bases and J by 4 bases, leaving 9 bases between them. CDR1 SGHVS and CDR2 FNYEAQ come from the germline V gene.

The chain recombines TRBV7-6 with TRBJ2-7; D is unresolved. Sequencing was carried out using PBMCs or T cells enriched from blood (not recorded which). The receptor was isolated from a woman in her forties or fifties who had recovered from COVID-19. This CDR3 is CASSPEAYEQYF. CDR3 DNA: TGTGCCAGCAGCCCAGAGGCGTACGAGCAGTACTTC.